This T cell receptor beta chain was captured in a study of T cell changes during pregnancy in multiple sclerosis. Assay: immunoSEQ multiplex PCR; the TCRdb copy retains only in-frame clones and omits some. This table has tens of thousands of clones, 90% appearing once. V lost 6 bases to trimming and J lost 3 bases, with 6 bases between them. Germline V lookup: CDR1 LNHDA, CDR2 SQIVND (reference sequence). The CDR3 contains 12 residues. Only one count was recorded for this clone. The V gene is TRBV19, the J gene TRBJ2-1; D is perhaps TRBD2 (5 bases). The clonotype comes from a female donor with multiple sclerosis, enrolled in a pregnancy study. The specimen was CD8+ T cells from peripheral blood mononuclear cells, collected before pregnancy. The CDR3 is CASRGGYNEQFF. As DNA, the CDR3 is TGTGCCAGTAGAGGAGGCTACAATGAGCAGTTCTTC.